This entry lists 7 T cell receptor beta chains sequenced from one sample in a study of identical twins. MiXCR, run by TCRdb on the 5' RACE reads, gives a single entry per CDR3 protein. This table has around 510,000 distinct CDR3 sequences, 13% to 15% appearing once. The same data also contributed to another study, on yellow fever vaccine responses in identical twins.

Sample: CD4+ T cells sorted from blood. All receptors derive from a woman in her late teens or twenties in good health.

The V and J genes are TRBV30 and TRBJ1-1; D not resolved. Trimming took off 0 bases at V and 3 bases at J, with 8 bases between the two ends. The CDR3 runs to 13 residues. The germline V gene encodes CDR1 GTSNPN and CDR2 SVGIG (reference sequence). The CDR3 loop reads CAWSVQGDTEAFF. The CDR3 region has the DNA TGTGCCTGGAGTGTACAAGGCGACACTGAAGCTTTCTTT.

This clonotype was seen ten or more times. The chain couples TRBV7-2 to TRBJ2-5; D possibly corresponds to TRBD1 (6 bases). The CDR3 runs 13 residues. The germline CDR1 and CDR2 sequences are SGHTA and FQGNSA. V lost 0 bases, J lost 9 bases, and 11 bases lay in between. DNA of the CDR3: TGTGCCAGCAGCTTAGCGGTTCAGGGGTCCCAGTACTTC. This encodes CASSLAVQGSQYF.

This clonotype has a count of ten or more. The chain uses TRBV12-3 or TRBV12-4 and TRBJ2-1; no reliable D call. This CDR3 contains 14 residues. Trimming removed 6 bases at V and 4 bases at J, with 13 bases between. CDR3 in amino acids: CASSETTTYNEQFF. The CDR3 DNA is TGTGCCAGCAGCGAAACTACGACTTACAATGAGCAGTTCTTC.

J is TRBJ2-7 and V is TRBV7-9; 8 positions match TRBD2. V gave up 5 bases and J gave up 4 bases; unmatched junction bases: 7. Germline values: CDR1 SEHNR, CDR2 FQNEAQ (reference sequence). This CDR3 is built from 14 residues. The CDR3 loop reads CASSPGTSLYEQYF. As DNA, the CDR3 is TGTGCCAGCAGCCCCGGGACTAGTCTGTACGAGCAGTACTTC.

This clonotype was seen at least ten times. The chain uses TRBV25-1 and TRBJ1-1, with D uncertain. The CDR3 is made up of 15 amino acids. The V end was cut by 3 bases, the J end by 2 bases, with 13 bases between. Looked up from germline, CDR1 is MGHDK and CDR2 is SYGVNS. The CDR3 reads CASSDSRTYNTEAFF. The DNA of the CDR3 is TGTGCCAGCAGTGACTCAAGGACGTACAACACTGAAGCTTTCTTT.

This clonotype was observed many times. CDR3 DNA sequence: TGTGCCAGCAACGACAGGGCGAACACAGATACGCAGTATTTT. This sequence encodes CASNDRANTDTQYF. V usage is TRBV28 and J usage is TRBJ2-3, with 7 bases that match TRBD1. Trimming removed 7 bases from V and 2 bases from J; junction bases left unmatched: 6. CDR3 length: 14 residues. The germline CDR1 and CDR2 sequences are MDHEN and SYDVKM.

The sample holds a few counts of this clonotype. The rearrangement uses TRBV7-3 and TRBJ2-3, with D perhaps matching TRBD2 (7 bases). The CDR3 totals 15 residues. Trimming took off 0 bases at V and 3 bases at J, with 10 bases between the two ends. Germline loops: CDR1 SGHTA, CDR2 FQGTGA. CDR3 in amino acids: CASSLTGGRTDTQYF. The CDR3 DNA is TGTGCCAGCAGCTTAACGGGGGGGCGGACAGATACGCAGTATTTT. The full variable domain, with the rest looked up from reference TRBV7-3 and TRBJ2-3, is GAGVSQTPSNKVTEKGKYVELRCDPISGHTALYWYRQSLGQGPEFLIYFQGTGAADDSGLPNDRFFAVRPEGSVSTLKIQRTERGDSAVYLCASSLTGGRTDTQYFGPGTRLTVL.